This T cell receptor (beta chain) derives from a study of cytomegalovirus exposure and HLA in healthy donors. General study results and limits: The authors reported that TCR beta sequences could predict HLA-A and HLA-B alleles. These predictions were accurate for most subjects in the first cohort.

This clone was found a few times. Its antigen is unidentified. A multiplex PCR was run with 60 Vbeta primers and 13 Jbeta primers. Method: immunoSEQ multiplex PCR; TCRdb's copy keeps in-frame clones and lacks some. Seen here are approximately 200,000 clones, approximately 80% observed once, and the top ten hold just over 2%. Sequences were obtained from PBMCs. The TCR was taken from a woman aged 18-29 years in good health and CMV-seropositive.

The CDR3 spells CASSAVSTGYTEAFF. CDR3 DNA: TGTGCCAGCAGCGCGGTTTCGACAGGGTACACTGAAGCTTTCTTT. The chain uses TRBV7-2 and TRBJ1-1, with TRBD1 matching over 7 bases. The CDR3 sequence is 15 residues long. The trim removed 5 bases at V and 3 bases at J, leaving 9 bases unmatched. The germline gives CDR1 SGHTA, CDR2 FQGNSA.